The 18 T cell receptor beta chains given below trace back to one sample, sequenced in a study of early T cells in non-severe SARS-CoV-2 infection. TCRdb passed the 5' RACE reads through MiXCR, listing each CDR3 protein once. The data contain 75,000 to 80,000 distinct CDR3 sequences, 9% to 10% of them singletons. The sequenced material came from whole blood. These receptors were obtained from an adult who was a healthcare worker with PCR-confirmed SARS-CoV-2 infection or an uninfected control (not recorded which).

This clonotype was seen ten or more times. This chain connects TRBV2 to TRBJ2-1, with a possible D match to TRBD2 (6 bases). Trimming removed 3 bases at V and 8 bases at J, with 14 bases between. Germline V gene data show CDR1 as SNHLY and CDR2 as FYNNEI. The CDR3 spans 14 residues. The CDR3 here is CASSDPPASDEQFF. For the CDR3, the DNA is TGTGCCAGCAGTGACCCGCCAGCTAGCGATGAGCAGTTCTTC.

This clonotype was detected many times. The genes are TRBV2 and TRBJ2-7, with D perhaps matching TRBD2 (6 bases). Germline CDR1 and CDR2: SNHLY and FYNNEI. CDR3 length equals 14 residues. Trimming left V 10 bases short and J 1 base short, with 17 bases between. CDR3 sequence: CATGQGSGSYEQYF. The CDR3 DNA reads as TGTGCCACCGGGCAGGGTAGCGGATCCTACGAGCAGTACTTC.

This clonotype was counted between two and nine times. The chain couples TRBV11-2 to TRBJ2-2, with 9 bases aligning to TRBD2. CDR3 length equals 15 residues. Germline V CDR1 and CDR2: SGHAT, FQNNGV. After removal of 5 bases from V and 4 bases from J, the junction contained 5 bases not matched to a gene. CDR3 sequence reads: CASSPGLALTGELFF. The CDR3 DNA sequence: TGTGCCAGCAGCCCGGGACTAGCACTCACCGGGGAGCTGTTTTTT.

The table lists this clonotype with a few counts. The CDR3 bases are TGTCTAACAGAGACACAGACCGGGGAGCTGTTTTTT. Translating it yields CLTETQTGELFF. The V and J genes are TRBV28 and TRBJ2-2; no definite D call. The CDR3 is 12 residues long. Germline V CDR1 and CDR2: MDHEN, SYDVKM.

The table lists this clonotype with many counts. The chain couples TRBV5-1 to TRBJ1-1; D is unresolved. The CDR3 is made up of 15 amino acids. Germline CDR1 is SGHRS and CDR2 is YFSETQ. V was clipped by 5 bases and J by 1 base, with 15 bases between them. CDR3 residues: CASRPPDVANTEAFF. The CDR3, as DNA: TGCGCCAGCAGACCCCCGGACGTTGCGAACACTGAAGCTTTCTTT.

V and J are TRBV20-1 and TRBJ2-3, with D uncertain. Germline lookup yields CDR1 DFQATT and CDR2 SNEGSKA (reference sequence). The V and J ends lost 1 base and 3 bases respectively, with 5 bases between them. This CDR3 region has 12 residues. CDR3 bases: TGCAGTGCTAGAGCTAGGACAGATACGCAGTATTTT. It specifies CSARARTDTQYF.

The genes are TRBV20-1 and TRBJ2-1, with D unresolved. Germline values: CDR1 DFQATT, CDR2 SNEGSKA (reference sequence). The CDR3 spans 12 residues. V was shortened by 6 bases and J by 6 bases, with 12 bases between the two germline ends. The CDR3 spells CSAPLVGNEQFF. The DNA of the CDR3 is TGCAGTGCACCTCTCGTGGGCAATGAGCAGTTCTTC.

The CDR3 nucleotides are TGTGCCAGCTCACGGACCTCACAAGAGACCCAGTACTTC. It codes for CASSRTSQETQYF. The gene calls are TRBV18 and TRBJ2-5; D gene unclear. The CDR3 consists of 13 residues. V was trimmed by 4 bases and J by 2 bases, leaving 8 bases between them. Germline V gene lookup returns CDR1 KGHSH and CDR2 LQKENI. Full variable domain (remainder filled in from reference TRBV18 and TRBJ2-5): NAGVMQNPRHLVRRRGQEARLRCSPMKGHSHVYWYRQLPEEGLKFMVYLQKENIIDESGMPKERFSAEFPKEGPSILRIQQVVRGDSAAYFCASSRTSQETQYFGPGTRLLVL.

This clonotype was observed at least ten times. The chain has TRBV20-1 and TRBJ2-2; 7 bases align to TRBD2. Losses at the gene ends were 0 bases for V and 6 bases for J; bases not matched to a gene: 10. Germline V gene lookup returns CDR1 DFQATT and CDR2 SNEGSKA (reference sequence). The CDR3 spans 16 residues. The CDR3 nucleotides are TGCAGTGCTAGAGATCATTCGGGGAGGGCCTCCGGGGAGCTGTTTTTT. Translated: CSARDHSGRASGELFF.

This clonotype was seen many times. The gene calls are TRBV28 and TRBJ2-4; 7 bases are shared with TRBD1. CDR1 and CDR2 (germline): MDHEN, SYDVKM. The CDR3 length is 14 residues. The V segment lost 6 bases and the J segment 2 bases; nucleotides outside the gene matches: 4. The CDR3 protein is CASRTGSTKNIQYF. In nucleotides, the CDR3 is TGTGCCAGCAGGACAGGGAGTACCAAAAACATTCAGTACTTC.

This clonotype was seen more than once but under ten times. The J gene is TRBJ1-5, the V gene TRBV3-1, with D hard to call. The length of the CDR3 is 13 residues. The germline V gene encodes CDR1 LGHDT and CDR2 YNNKEL (reference sequence). Trimming removed 4 bases at V and 5 bases at J, with 9 bases between. CDR3 region: CASSPVDDQPQHF. CDR3 nucleotides: TGTGCCAGCAGCCCCGTTGACGATCAGCCCCAGCATTTT.

There are a few counts of this clonotype. The chain carries TRBV29-1 and TRBJ2-2; no clear D. Trimming shortened V by 6 bases and J by 5 bases, and 10 bases separated the two germline ends. This CDR3 has 12 residues. Germline CDR1 SQVTM, CDR2 ANQGSEA. In DNA form, the CDR3 reads TGCAGCGTACGCCACGGTACCGGGGAGCTGTTTTTT. Translating gives CSVRHGTGELFF.

The sample holds a few counts of this clonotype. The chain's CDR3 is CSAPGTSGRFGEQFF. The CDR3 region has the DNA TGCAGTGCTCCCGGGACTAGCGGGAGGTTCGGTGAGCAGTTCTTC. The rearrangement joins TRBV20-1 to TRBJ2-1; TRBD2 aligns across 15 bases. Trimming at V came to 5 bases and at J to 9 bases, leaving 8 bases not matched to a gene. The CDR3 covers 15 residues. CDR1 is DFQATT, CDR2 SNEGSKA, per germline (reference sequence).

This clonotype was picked up many times. V is TRBV20-1 and J is TRBJ1-1; D remains ambiguous. The CDR3 is 14 residues long. V lost 6 bases, J lost 4 bases, and 18 bases lay in between. From germline, CDR1 is DFQATT and CDR2 SNEGSKA (reference sequence). CDR3 amino acids: CSADPGRVGTEAFF. CDR3 bases: TGCAGTGCAGATCCCGGACGAGTCGGCACTGAAGCTTTCTTT.

The chain combines TRBV7-2 with TRBJ2-7; 12 nucleotides line up with TRBD2. Germline values: CDR1 SGHTA, CDR2 FQGNSA. This CDR3 spans 15 amino acids. The ends lost 2 bases at V and 2 bases at J; junction bases unmatched: 1. CDR3 amino acids: CASSLLAGGAYEQYF. Written as DNA, the CDR3 is TGTGCCAGCAGCTTACTAGCGGGAGGGGCCTACGAGCAGTACTTC.

V is TRBV7-9 and J is TRBJ2-3, with D tentatively TRBD1 (5 bases). The CDR3 has 18 residues. Germline V gives CDR1 SEHNR, CDR2 FQNEAQ (reference sequence). The V and J ends lost 5 bases and 2 bases respectively, with 23 bases between them. CDR3 in DNA: TGTGCCAGCAGCGGGGCCCTCCAGTTCTTTAAGTCCACAGATACGCAGTATTTT. Translating it yields CASSGALQFFKSTDTQYF.

The V gene is TRBV9, the J gene TRBJ2-3; 14 bases map to TRBD2. J lost 4 bases, V lost 4 bases, and 5 bases had no gene match. The CDR3 consists of 16 residues. The V gene's germline CDR1 is SGDLS and CDR2 YYNGEE. The CDR3 DNA reads as TGTGCCAGCAGCCCCTGGGGACTAGCGGGAGCAGATACGCAGTATTTT. This encodes CASSPWGLAGADTQYF.

In its sample, this clonotype was seen many times. This chain links TRBV11-2 with TRBJ1-1; TRBD1 agrees at 7 bases. The germline gives CDR1 SGHAT, CDR2 FQNNGV. With V trimmed by 3 bases and J by 0 bases, 4 bases remained unmatched. The CDR3 sequence is 15 residues long. The CDR3 loop is CASSFGQVLNTEAFF. In nucleotides, the CDR3 is TGTGCCAGCAGCTTCGGACAGGTCTTGAACACTGAAGCTTTCTTT.